Listed below are T cell receptor beta chains from one sample, sequenced in a study of blood T cell repertoires in COVID-19. Generated by immunoSEQ multiplex PCR, the TCRdb table keeps only in-frame clones and is missing some. The table includes under 350,000 clones, under 95% detected once. Material: PBMCs or T cells enriched from blood (not recorded which). The receptors originated from a man aged 55 to 69 who had recovered from COVID-19. Both conserved end residues are part of each CDR3. A D gene is named only where the DNA matches it firmly.

v_call,j_call,d_call,cdr3_nt,cdr3_aa
TRBV19,TRBJ2-7,TRBD1,TGTGCCAGTAGTATGACAGGGGCGTACGAGCAGTACTTC,CASSMTGAYEQYF
TRBV5-1,TRBJ1-2,TRBD1,TGCGCCAGCGGGACAGGAGATCGTGGTGGCTACACCTTC,CASGTGDRGGYTF
TRBV19,TRBJ1-6,-,TGTGCCAGTAGTACGGTAATTTCGGATAATTCACCCCTCCACTTT,CASSTVISDNSPLHF
TRBV18,TRBJ1-1,-,TGTGCCAGCTCCGAAGGGGCAGTAATGAACACTGAAGCTTTCTTT,CASSEGAVMNTEAFF
TRBV5-4,TRBJ2-3,TRBD2,TGTGCCAGCAGCTTGAGGCGCGGCGGGAGCGTTACAGATACGCAGTATTTT,CASSLRRGGSVTDTQYF
TRBV19,TRBJ1-6,TRBD1,TGTGCCAGTAGTAGACCTGACAGGGGAAGTTCACCCCTCCACTTT,CASSRPDRGSSPLHF
TRBV20-1,TRBJ2-1,TRBD2,TGCAGTGCTAGTGAGACTAGCGGGGTTAATGATGAGCAGTTCTTC,CSASETSGVNDEQFF
TRBV2,TRBJ1-5,-,TGTGCCAGCAGACTACAGGCTAATCAGCCCCAGCATTTT,CASRLQANQPQHF
TRBV5-1,TRBJ2-7,TRBD1,TGCGCCAGCAGCGGACAGGGTTCCTACGAGCAGTACTTC,CASSGQGSYEQYF
TRBV9,TRBJ2-7,TRBD1,TGTGCCAGCAGCTTGACAGGGGACGGCGAGCAGTACTTC,CASSLTGDGEQYF
TRBV4-2,TRBJ1-5,TRBD1,TGTGCCAGCAGCCCAACCGACAGGGGACAGCCCCAGCATTTT,CASSPTDRGQPQHF
TRBV11-3,TRBJ1-1,TRBD1,TGTGCCAGCAGTCAAACAGGGGCCACGGGCACTGAAGCTTTCTTT,CASSQTGATGTEAFF